A single sample gave rise to the 29 T cell receptor beta chains below, sequenced in a study of Ad26.COV2.S vaccination and SARS-CoV-2 variants. Generated by immunoSEQ multiplex PCR, the TCRdb table keeps only in-frame clones and is missing some. The sample shows 46,000 or so clones, 65% to 90% of them seen only once. This specimen was peripheral blood, taken after recovery from COVID-19. The receptor set was obtained from a human donor who had recovered from COVID-19.

The CDR3 is CASSFAGGGTEAFF. CDR3 coding DNA: TGTGCCAGCAGCTTCGCCGGGGGGGGCACTGAAGCTTTCTTT. The gene calls are TRBV7-2 and TRBJ1-1, with D possibly TRBD1 on 5 matching bases. The CDR3 loop spans 14 amino acids. Germline loops: CDR1 SGHTA, CDR2 FQGNSA. V was clipped by 3 bases and J by 4 bases, with 12 bases between them.

This clone was seen once. The chain carries TRBV30 and TRBJ2-7; 7 bases line up with TRBD2. The trim removed 8 bases at V and 1 base at J, leaving 14 bases unmatched. The germline gives CDR1 GTSNPN, CDR2 SVGIG (reference sequence). The CDR3 is 15 amino acids. The DNA for the CDR3 is TGTGCCACCAAACCCAGCGGGGACCAATCCTACGAGCAGTACTTC. As protein: CATKPSGDQSYEQYF.

The genes are TRBV6-6 and TRBJ1-6; D not certain. Trimming pared 6 bases from V and 0 bases from J, leaving 24 bases between. Germline CDR1 reads MNHNY; CDR2 reads SVGAGI (reference sequence). The CDR3 has 20 residues. The DNA for the CDR3 is TGTGCCAGCAGCCTTATCCCCAGCTCCCAAGCGAGCTCCTATAATTCACCCCTCCACTTT. It yields the protein CASSLIPSSQASSYNSPLHF.

The count of this clone is one. V usage is TRBV5-5 and J usage is TRBJ1-1; 9 positions match TRBD1. Germline V gives CDR1 SGHKS, CDR2 YYEKEE (reference sequence). The V segment lost 4 bases and the J segment 11 bases; nucleotides outside the gene matches: 12. The CDR3 totals 14 residues. The CDR3 is CASSTASGTGRAFF. CDR3 nucleotides: TGTGCCAGCAGCACCGCATCCGGGACAGGGAGGGCTTTCTTT.

This chain joins TRBV24-1 and TRBJ2-2, with 10 nucleotides matching TRBD2. J was trimmed by 1 base and V by 2 bases; bases with no gene match: 3. The length of the CDR3 is 17 residues. CDR1 and CDR2 (germline): KGHDR, SFDVKD. The CDR3 sequence: CATSDWTSGLNTGELFF. CDR3 coding DNA: TGTGCCACCAGTGATTGGACTAGCGGACTGAACACCGGGGAGCTGTTTTTT.

The chain couples TRBV19 to TRBJ1-2; D might be TRBD1 (5 bases). In germline, CDR1 is LNHDA, CDR2 SQIVND (reference sequence). Trimming shortened V by 2 bases and J by 6 bases, and 16 bases separated the two germline ends. CDR3 length equals 15 residues. The DNA for the CDR3 is TGTGCCAGTAGTATATTGGCCTCTCAGGGCGATGGCTACACCTTC. Translating gives CASSILASQGDGYTF.

J is TRBJ1-1 and V is TRBV30; D gene ambiguous. The CDR3 is 13 amino acids. V was clipped by 3 bases and J by 8 bases, with 16 bases between them. Germline V CDR1 and CDR2: GTSNPN, SVGIG (reference sequence). The CDR3 protein is CAWSRAQRGEAFF. Here the CDR3 DNA reads TGTGCCTGGAGCCGGGCCCAACGAGGGGAAGCTTTCTTT. Full variable domain (outside the CDR3, taken from reference TRBV30 and TRBJ1-1): SQTIHQWPATLVQPVGSPLSLECTVEGTSNPNLYWYRQAAGRGLQLLFYSVGIGQISSEVPQNLSASRPQDRQFILSSKKLLLSDSGFYLCAWSRAQRGEAFFGQGTRLTVV.

The gene calls are TRBV9 and TRBJ2-3, with D possibly TRBD1 on 6 matching bases. The V end was cut by 4 bases, the J end by 0 bases, with 12 bases between. Looked up from germline, CDR1 is SGDLS and CDR2 is YYNGEE. The CDR3 totals 15 residues. CDR3 coding DNA: TGTGCCAGCAGCCCCGGACAGACTAGCACAGATACGCAGTATTTT. Translating it yields CASSPGQTSTDTQYF.

This clone has just one count. The rearrangement uses TRBV12-3 or TRBV12-4 and TRBJ2-7; no clear D gene. Trimming cost V 8 bases and J 7 bases, with 18 bases left between them. The CDR3 loop spans 13 amino acids. The CDR3 nucleotides are TGTGCCAGCGCCAGACTTCGAAGTCATGAGCAGTACTTC. Translation: CASARLRSHEQYF.

This chain uses TRBV6-2 or TRBV6-3 with TRBJ1-2; D might be TRBD1 (5 bases). The CDR3 sequence is 13 residues long. V lost 2 bases to trimming and J lost 6 bases, with 10 bases between them. In germline, CDR1 is MNHEY, CDR2 SVGEGT. The CDR3 reads CASSYNGGDGYTF. In nucleotides, the CDR3 is TGTGCCAGCAGTTACAATGGGGGTGATGGCTACACCTTC.

The chain joins TRBV10-3 to TRBJ1-2; no definite D call. V dropped 2 bases and J dropped 7 bases, with 14 bases sitting between them. This CDR3 contains 14 residues. Looked up from germline, CDR1 is ENHRY and CDR2 is SYGVKD. The CDR3, as DNA: TGTGCCATCAGTGAGCCGACGGCATATGCTGGCTACACCTTC. Translating gives CAISEPTAYAGYTF.

The genes are TRBV6-5 and TRBJ1-6; 7 positions match TRBD1. The trim removed 6 bases at V and 9 bases at J, leaving 5 bases unmatched. Germline loops: CDR1 MNHEY, CDR2 SVGAGI. The CDR3 is made up of 13 amino acids. CDR3 residues: CASRRQGGSPLHF. CDR3 coding DNA: TGTGCCAGCAGAAGACAGGGAGGTTCACCCCTCCACTTT.

This rearrangement joins TRBV12-3 or TRBV12-4 to TRBJ2-7; D unresolved. The CDR3 has 12 residues. Trimming cost V 3 bases and J 4 bases, with 7 bases left between them. CDR3 DNA: TGTGCCAGCAGTTTCCGAGGTTACGAGCAGTACGTC. It codes for CASSFRGYEQYV.

V usage is TRBV6-1 and J usage is TRBJ2-3; perhaps TRBD1 as D (5 bases). The V gene lost 2 bases and the J gene lost 4 bases, with 7 bases spanning the gap. Germline V gene sequence: CDR1 MNHNS, CDR2 SASEGT. The CDR3 contains 13 residues. The CDR3 here is CASSEPGSDTQYF. Written as DNA, the CDR3 is TGTGCCAGCAGTGAACCAGGGTCAGATACGCAGTATTTT.

This chain links TRBV19 with TRBJ1-6, with 8 bases matching TRBD1. CDR3 length: 16 residues. Germline V gene sequence: CDR1 LNHDA, CDR2 SQIVND (reference sequence). V was clipped by 5 bases and J by 7 bases; unmatched bases: 10. This CDR3 is CASSPLRQGRNSPLHF. The DNA for the CDR3 is TGTGCCAGTAGTCCCCTCCGACAGGGGAGGAATTCACCCCTCCACTTT. Together with reference TRBV19 and TRBJ1-6, the CDR3 gives the full variable domain: DGGITQSPKYLFRKEGQNVTLSCEQNLNHDAMYWYRQDPGQGLRLIYYSQIVNDFQKGDIAEGYSVSREKKESFPLTVTSAQKNPTAFYLCASSPLRQGRNSPLHFGNGTRLTVT.

This sequence joins TRBV6-5 and TRBJ2-7; 7 bases fit TRBD2. CDR1 is MNHEY, CDR2 SVGAGI, per germline. This CDR3 has 15 residues. With 5 bases clipped from V and 3 bases from J, the junction kept 10 bases outside the gene matches. The CDR3 here is CASSPPRGRIYEQYF. CDR3 sequence (DNA): TGTGCCAGCAGTCCCCCCCGCGGGAGAATCTACGAGCAGTACTTC.

This chain uses TRBV12-5 with TRBJ1-2, with 9 bases that match TRBD1. Germline V gene sequence: CDR1 LGHNT, CDR2 FRNRAP. The CDR3 contains 17 residues. Trimming removed 4 bases from V and 0 bases from J; junction bases left unmatched: 9. The CDR3 bases are TGTGCTAGTGGTTCCCCCCGGGACAGGGTTTCTAACTATGGCTACACCTTC. Translating it yields CASGSPRDRVSNYGYTF.

The table lists this clone with a few counts. The chain uses TRBV2 and TRBJ1-1; a weak D match, TRBD1 (5 bases). CDR3 length equals 14 residues. With 5 bases removed from V and 1 base from J, the gap between germline ends came to 11 bases. In germline, CDR1 is SNHLY, CDR2 FYNNEI. The CDR3 DNA reads as TGTGCCAGCAGTCAGGGATCGTGGAACACTGAAGCTTTCTTT. As protein: CASSQGSWNTEAFF.

The chain recombines TRBV27 with TRBJ1-1; possible D gene TRBD1, 5 bases. V was trimmed by 1 base and J by 5 bases, leaving 8 bases between them. This CDR3 region has 13 residues. The germline gives CDR1 MNHEY, CDR2 SMNVEV (reference sequence). CDR3 protein: CASSLWGETEAFF. DNA for the CDR3: TGTGCCAGCAGTTTATGGGGGGAAACTGAAGCTTTCTTT.

Only one count was recorded for this clone. V is TRBV3-1 (or the pseudogene TRBV3-2) and J is TRBJ1-1, with TRBD1 as a possible D gene (6 bases). The CDR3 spans 20 residues. The ends were cut back, 0 bases at V and 1 base at J, with 24 bases in the middle. From germline, CDR1 is LGHDT and CDR2 YNNKEL (reference sequence). CDR3 protein: CASSQDFSPRAGAKNTEAFF. CDR3 nucleotides: TGTGCCAGCAGCCAAGATTTCAGTCCCCGGGCAGGGGCGAAGAACACTGAAGCTTTCTTT.

The chain is built from TRBV10-1 and TRBJ1-1, with D uncertain. Germline-derived CDR1 and CDR2 are WNHNN and SYGVQD (reference sequence). The CDR3 contains 14 residues. V gave up 6 bases and J gave up 0 bases, with 11 bases separating them. CDR3: CASSDRRLNTEAFF. CDR3 sequence (DNA): TGCGCCAGCAGCGACCGACGGTTGAACACTGAAGCTTTCTTT.

The genes are TRBV29-1 and TRBJ1-5; D unclear. The CDR3 runs to 14 residues. Germline CDR1 reads SQVTM; CDR2 reads ANQGSEA. V lost 5 bases to trimming and J lost 3 bases, with 14 bases between them. CDR3 sequence: CSVSPGGNNQPQHF. The CDR3 nucleotides read TGCAGCGTTTCCCCAGGAGGGAACAATCAGCCCCAGCATTTT.

The rearrangement uses TRBV4-1 and TRBJ2-4; tentative D call: TRBD2 (6 bases). The V end was cut by 0 bases, the J end by 9 bases, with 12 bases between. This CDR3 is built from 14 residues. The germline CDR1 and CDR2 sequences are MGHRA and YSYEKL. This CDR3 reads CASSQDTSLSIQYF. The CDR3 DNA follows: TGCGCCAGCAGCCAAGATACTAGCTTAAGCATTCAGTACTTC.

This clone appeared a few times. The chain employs TRBV30 and TRBJ1-2; weak D call: TRBD1 (5 bases). Germline CDR1 is GTSNPN and CDR2 is SVGIG (reference sequence). CDR3 length equals 14 residues. Trimming removed 0 bases at V and 7 bases at J, with 15 bases between. As DNA, the CDR3 is TGTGCCTGGAGTGTGGTCAGGGCATCCGGTGGCTACACCTTC. Its protein product is CAWSVVRASGGYTF.

The chain combines TRBV10-1 with TRBJ1-1; tentatively, D is TRBD1 (5 bases). The length of the CDR3 is 14 residues. V was trimmed by 2 bases and J by 5 bases, leaving 12 bases between them. In germline, CDR1 is WNHNN, CDR2 SYGVQD (reference sequence). CDR3 residues: CASSERLEGTEAFF. The CDR3 region has the DNA TGCGCCAGCAGTGAGAGACTGGAGGGGACTGAAGCTTTCTTT.

This rearrangement joins TRBV6-5 to TRBJ1-1; D remains ambiguous. Per germline, CDR1 MNHEY and CDR2 SVGAGI. V was pared by 10 bases and J by 5 bases, with 14 bases between. This CDR3 is built from 12 residues. The CDR3 here is CATGKDVTEAFF. For the CDR3, the DNA is TGTGCCACCGGGAAAGATGTGACTGAAGCTTTCTTT.

A few counts support this clone. This chain joins TRBV30 and TRBJ2-4, with TRBD2 matching over 10 bases. Trimming removed 2 bases from V and 9 bases from J; junction bases left unmatched: 10. There are 15 residues in the CDR3. CDR1 GTSNPN and CDR2 SVGIG come from the germline V gene (reference sequence). The CDR3 nucleotides read TGTGCCTGGAGTTCCAACGAGCGGGAGGGGGTCATTCAGTACTTC. Encoded protein: CAWSSNEREGVIQYF.

This chain uses TRBV19 with TRBJ1-2; possible D gene TRBD1, 6 bases. V was clipped by 8 bases and J by 0 bases, with 13 bases between them. The germline gives CDR1 LNHDA, CDR2 SQIVND (reference sequence). The CDR3 spans 14 residues. CDR3 sequence reads: CASLPGHSNYGYTF. The DNA for the CDR3 is TGTGCCAGTTTACCGGGACACTCTAACTATGGCTACACCTTC.

CDR3 sequence: CASYPGYTDTQYF. CDR3 coding DNA: TGTGCCAGCTACCCAGGATACACAGATACGCAGTATTTT. V and J are TRBV6-5 and TRBJ2-3, with no clear D. Germline V gene sequence: CDR1 MNHEY, CDR2 SVGAGI. The CDR3 loop spans 13 amino acids. The V gene lost 8 bases and the J gene lost 2 bases, with 11 bases spanning the gap.